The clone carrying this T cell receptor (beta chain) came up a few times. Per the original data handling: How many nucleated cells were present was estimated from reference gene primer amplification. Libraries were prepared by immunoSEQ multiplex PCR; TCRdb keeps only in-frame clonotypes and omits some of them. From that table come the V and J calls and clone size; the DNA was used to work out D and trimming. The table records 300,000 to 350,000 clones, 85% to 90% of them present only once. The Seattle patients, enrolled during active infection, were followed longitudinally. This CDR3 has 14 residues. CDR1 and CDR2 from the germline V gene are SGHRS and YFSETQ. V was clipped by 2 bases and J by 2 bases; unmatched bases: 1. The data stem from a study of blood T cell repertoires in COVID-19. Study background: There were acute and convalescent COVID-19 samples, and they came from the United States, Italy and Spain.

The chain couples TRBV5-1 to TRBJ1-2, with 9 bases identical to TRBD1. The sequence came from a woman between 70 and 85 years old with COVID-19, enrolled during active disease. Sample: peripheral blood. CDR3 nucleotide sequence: TGCGCCAGCAGCTTTACAGGGGGCAACTATGGCTACACCTTC. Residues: CASSFTGGNYGYTF. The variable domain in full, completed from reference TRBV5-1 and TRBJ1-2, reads KAGVTQTPRYLIKTRGQQVTLSCSPISGHRSVSWYQQTPGQGLQFLFEYFSETQRNKGNFPGRFSGRQFSNSRSEMNVSTLELGDSALYLCASSFTGGNYGYTFGSGTRLTVV.